Below are 21 T cell receptor beta chains sequenced from a single sample in a study of neurological immune-mediated disorders. Each CDR3 protein is one row after TCRdb ran MiXCR on the 5' RACE reads. The sample has 50,000 to 65,000 distinct CDR3 sequences, more than 4% seen once; the top ten hold approximately 3.5%. Sequencing input: PBMCs. Receptors originate from a woman aged 45-59 years with multiple sclerosis.

This clonotype was found many times. The chain has TRBV7-8 and TRBJ2-1, with TRBD2 identical over 10 bases. The ends lost 8 bases at V and 0 bases at J; junction bases unmatched: 28. CDR1 and CDR2 from the germline V gene are SGHVS and FQNEAQ. This CDR3 has 23 residues. The CDR3 DNA sequence: TGTGCCAGCCACGAGCAGCCCTTTCGGCCGGGACTAGCGATACTGAGCTCCTACAATGAGCAGTTCTTC. Translation: CASHEQPFRPGLAILSSYNEQFF.

Ten or more counts support this clonotype. The chain couples TRBV7-9 to TRBJ1-1, with no clear D. Germline V gene lookup returns CDR1 SEHNR and CDR2 FQNEAQ (reference sequence). V was cut by 3 bases and J by 8 bases, with 10 bases left in between. CDR3 size: 12 residues. The CDR3 region has the DNA TGTGCCAGCAGCTTCCCGGACGGAGAAGCTTTCTTT. Its translation is CASSFPDGEAFF.

This clonotype was counted ten times or more. The chain joins TRBV6-5 to TRBJ1-3; unclear D gene. The CDR3 consists of 16 residues. Germline assignment: CDR1 MNHEY and CDR2 SVGAGI. V lost 0 bases, J lost 0 bases, and 9 bases lay in between. This CDR3 reads CASSYSDRNSGNTIYF. The CDR3 region has the DNA TGTGCCAGCAGTTACTCCGACCGGAACTCTGGAAACACCATATATTTT.

With respect to this clonotype: Being one base from a much bigger clone, this may be a read error. The J gene is TRBJ2-7, the V gene TRBV28; D might be TRBD1 (6 bases). Germline loops: CDR1 MDHEN, CDR2 SYDVKM. The CDR3 runs to 13 residues. The CDR3: CVSCDRSSYEQYF. The CDR3 DNA reads as TGTGTCAGCTGCGACAGGAGCTCCTACGAGCAGTACTTC. The full variable domain, in which reference TRBV28 and TRBJ2-7 provide the parts outside the CDR3, is DVKVTQSSRYLVKRTGEKVFLECVQDMDHENMFWYRQDPGLGLRLIYFSYDVKMKEKGDIPEGYSVSREKKERFSLILESASTNQTSMYLCVSCDRSSYEQYFGPGTRLTVT.

With respect to this clonotype: The CDR3 carries no conserved terminal phenylalanine or tryptophan, so it likely arises from a read error. The chain recombines TRBV29-1 with TRBJ2-3; D assignment may be TRBD1 or TRBD2 (5 bases each). Per the germline V gene, CDR1 is SQVTM and CDR2 is ANQGSEA. This CDR3 has 13 residues. V lost 4 bases and J lost 2, with 10 bases in between. The CDR3 region is CSVVGGYTDTQYN. For the CDR3, the DNA is TGCAGCGTTGTTGGGGGTTACACAGATACGCAGTATAAT.

At least ten counts were recorded for this clonotype. The chain has TRBV20-1 and TRBJ2-1; 8 nucleotides line up with TRBD2. Trimming removed 0 bases from V and 13 bases from J; junction bases left unmatched: 8. This CDR3 comprises 13 residues. CDR1 is DFQATT and CDR2 is SNEGSKA in the germline V gene (reference sequence). CDR3 residues: CSARDSVAGLQFF. CDR3 in DNA: TGCAGTGCTAGAGATAGTGTAGCGGGGCTTCAGTTCTTC.

This clonotype was picked up many times. The chain has TRBV29-1 and TRBJ1-1; maybe TRBD1 (5 bases). The length of the CDR3 is 16 residues. CDR1 and CDR2 from the germline V gene are SQVTM and ANQGSEA. V was cut by 1 base and J by 4 bases, with 19 bases left in between. The CDR3 DNA reads as TGCAGCGTTGAAGGGTGGGGGTATTCCCTGGGCACTGAAGCTTTCTTT. The encoded protein is CSVEGWGYSLGTEAFF.

In this sample, this clonotype turned up a few times. V usage is TRBV25-1 and J usage is TRBJ2-6; 7 bases are a match to TRBD1. Germline values: CDR1 MGHDK, CDR2 SYGVNS. The ends lost 4 bases at V and 3 bases at J; junction bases unmatched: 9. This CDR3 is 17 amino acids long. The CDR3 DNA is TGTGCCAGCAGTGGCTCTACCACAGGGGTTGGGGCCAACGTCCTGACTTTC. Amino acid sequence: CASSGSTTGVGANVLTF. Complete variable domain (other parts from reference TRBV25-1 and TRBJ2-6): EADIYQTPRYLVIGTGKKITLECSQTMGHDKMYWYQQDPGMELHLIHYSYGVNSTEKGDLSSESTVSRIRTEHFPLTLESARPSHTSQYLCASSGSTTGVGANVLTFGAGSRLTVL.

This clonotype came up many times. The chain uses TRBV24-1 and TRBJ2-1, with 7 positions matching TRBD1. In germline, CDR1 is KGHDR, CDR2 SFDVKD. V trimming: 0 bases; J trimming: 3 bases; junction bases outside the gene matches: 1. The CDR3 covers 15 residues. CDR3 bases: TGTGCCACCAGTGATTTGGGGGACAGCTACAATGAGCAGTTCTTC. This gives the protein CATSDLGDSYNEQFF.

A word on this clonotype: A read error may explain this, as a much larger clone is one base away. The V gene is TRBV14, the J gene TRBJ2-5, with unresolved D. The CDR3 totals 16 residues. Germline assignment: CDR1 SGHDN and CDR2 FVKESK. V dropped 4 bases and J dropped 4 bases, with 19 bases sitting between them. The CDR3 loop is CASSPRSDTIRETQYF. CDR3 bases: TGTGCCAGCAGCCCAAGATCAGACACTATCCGAGAGACCCAGTACTTC. The full variable domain, with the rest looked up from reference TRBV14 and TRBJ2-5, is EAGVTQFPSHSVIEKGQTVTLRCDPISGHDNLYWYRRVMGKEIKFLLHFVKESKQDESGMPNNRFLAERTGGTYSTLKVQPAELEDSGVYFCASSPRSDTIRETQYFGPGTRLLVL.

This chain links TRBV24-1 with TRBJ1-1, with D unclear. The CDR3 is 12 amino acids. V dropped 5 bases and J dropped 2 bases, with 5 bases sitting between them. The V gene's germline CDR1 is KGHDR and CDR2 SFDVKD. The CDR3 protein is CATSGTNTEAFF. In DNA form, the CDR3 reads TGTGCCACCAGTGGTACCAACACTGAAGCTTTCTTT.

The sample holds many counts of this clonotype. The chain joins TRBV9 to TRBJ2-5; 11 bases line up with TRBD1. The CDR3 has 15 amino acids. Germline trimming cut 3 bases from V and 5 bases from J; bases unmatched to any gene: 6. Per germline, CDR1 SGDLS and CDR2 YYNGEE. The CDR3 DNA reads TGTGCCAGCAGCGCGGACAGGGGGCCGTTGGAGACCCAGTACTTC. Amino acids: CASSADRGPLETQYF.

The J gene is TRBJ2-6, the V gene TRBV7-2; possibly TRBD1 for D (6 bases). V was pared by 4 bases and J by 3 bases, with 13 bases between. Germline assignment: CDR1 SGHTA and CDR2 FQGNSA. The CDR3 extends over 16 amino acids. The CDR3 sequence: CASSWGHAGGANVLTF. The DNA of the CDR3 is TGTGCCAGCAGCTGGGGACACGCTGGTGGGGCCAACGTCCTGACTTTC.

This clonotype was seen repeatedly, ten times or more. The rearrangement links TRBV5-6 to TRBJ2-7; 9 bases fit TRBD1. V shed 4 bases and J 5 bases; nucleotides not matched to a gene: 4. The CDR3 is 13 residues long. The V gene's germline CDR1 is SGHDT and CDR2 YYEEEE. The CDR3 is CASSDTGGNEQYV. The CDR3 coding sequence is TGTGCCAGCAGCGACACAGGGGGCAACGAGCAGTACGTC.

Details on this clonotype: This may arise from a read error, as a much more abundant clone is one base away. A read error is likely, as this CDR3 ends without the conserved phenylalanine or tryptophan. This chain uses TRBV10-3 with TRBJ2-5, with unresolved D. V was trimmed by 3 bases and J by 4 bases, leaving 3 bases between them. The CDR3 sequence is 11 residues long. Germline V lookup: CDR1 ENHRY, CDR2 SYGVKD. The CDR3 loop is CAISESETQYC. CDR3 bases: TGTGCCATCAGTGAATCAGAGACCCAGTACTGC.

This clonotype was observed a handful of times. This CDR3 reads CSGAPSTDTQYF. Written as DNA, the CDR3 is TGCAGTGGGGCTCCTAGCACAGATACGCAGTATTTT. The chain joins TRBV20-1 to TRBJ2-3; D is undetermined. Germline CDR1 DFQATT, CDR2 SNEGSKA (reference sequence). V dropped 7 bases and J dropped 0 bases, with 8 bases sitting between them. This CDR3 has 12 residues.

This clonotype was recorded at least ten times. The chain couples TRBV5-1 to TRBJ2-2; TRBD2 matches 10 bases. CDR1 is SGHRS and CDR2 is YFSETQ in the germline V gene. The CDR3 runs 18 residues. The J segment lost 5 bases and the V segment lost 9 bases, leaving 19 bases of the junction unmatched. CDR3: CATPRNGAGGLDTGELFF. Here the CDR3 DNA reads TGCGCCACCCCGCGTAATGGAGCGGGGGGGCTGGATACCGGGGAGCTGTTTTTT.

Many counts were recorded for this clonotype. V gene TRBV6-5 combines with J gene TRBJ2-3, with D possibly being TRBD1 (5 bases). Germline values: CDR1 MNHEY, CDR2 SVGAGI. Trimming removed 0 bases from V and 4 bases from J, with 17 bases in between. The CDR3 is made up of 17 amino acids. The CDR3 nucleotides are TGTGCCAGCAGTTACTCTATGGGGCAGACAGCCGCAGATACGCAGTATTTT. It encodes CASSYSMGQTAADTQYF.

This clonotype was seen ten or more times. The chain recombines TRBV12-3 or TRBV12-4 with TRBJ1-1; D is unclear. The ends were cut back, 5 bases at V and 5 bases at J, with 12 bases in the middle. This CDR3 has 13 amino acids. The CDR3 sequence is CASSPSHGTEAFF. The CDR3 coding sequence is TGTGCCAGCAGTCCATCCCATGGGACTGAAGCTTTCTTT.

This clonotype was seen repeatedly, ten times or more. The CDR3 DNA follows: TGTGCCAGCAGCTTAGATTCGGAACCTACCTACGAGCAGTACTTC. Amino acid sequence: CASSLDSEPTYEQYF. The rearrangement uses TRBV7-8 and TRBJ2-7; D remains ambiguous. Germline CDR1 SGHVS, CDR2 FQNEAQ. CDR3 length: 15 residues. The ends were cut back, 1 base at V and 2 bases at J, with 12 bases in the middle.

This clonotype showed up many times. The chain couples TRBV6-2 or TRBV6-3 to TRBJ2-1; D call uncertain. From germline, CDR1 is MNHEY and CDR2 SVGEGT. Trimming stripped 6 bases from V and 2 bases from J, with 11 bases between. The CDR3 runs 14 residues. The CDR3 is CASSGRPPYNEQFF. The CDR3 bases are TGTGCCAGCAGCGGGCGGCCCCCCTACAATGAGCAGTTCTTC.